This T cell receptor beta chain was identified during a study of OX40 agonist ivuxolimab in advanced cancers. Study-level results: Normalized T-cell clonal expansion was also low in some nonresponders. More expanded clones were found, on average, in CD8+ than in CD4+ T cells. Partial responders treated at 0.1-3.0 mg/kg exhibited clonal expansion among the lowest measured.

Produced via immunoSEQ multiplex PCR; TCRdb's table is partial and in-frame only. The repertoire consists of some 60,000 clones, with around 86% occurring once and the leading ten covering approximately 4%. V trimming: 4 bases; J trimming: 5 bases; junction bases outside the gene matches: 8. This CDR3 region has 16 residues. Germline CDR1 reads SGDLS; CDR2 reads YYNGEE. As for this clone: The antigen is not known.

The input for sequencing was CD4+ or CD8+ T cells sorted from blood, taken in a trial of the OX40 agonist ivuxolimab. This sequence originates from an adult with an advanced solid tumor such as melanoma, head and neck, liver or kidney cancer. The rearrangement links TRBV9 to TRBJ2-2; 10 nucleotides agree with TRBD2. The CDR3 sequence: CASSPRTSGRTGELFF. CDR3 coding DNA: TGTGCCAGCAGCCCCCGGACTAGCGGCCGGACCGGGGAGCTGTTTTTT.